The 32 T cell receptor beta chains presented below share a single source sample, sequenced in a study of blood T cell repertoires in COVID-19. The repertoire was sequenced with immunoSEQ multiplex PCR; TCRdb's copy has only in-frame clones and lacks some. Here the sample spans 35,000 to 45,000 clones, 79% being singletons. Specimen: peripheral blood. The source is a man aged 70-80 years with acute or convalescent COVID-19.

The chain links TRBV7-9 to TRBJ2-7, with 9 bases aligning to TRBD1. The V and J ends lost 10 bases and 5 bases, in that order; junction bases with no gene match: 6. Germline lookup yields CDR1 SEHNR and CDR2 FQNEAQ (reference sequence). The CDR3 has 12 amino acids. The CDR3 loop reads CATSDRGNEQYF. The DNA for the CDR3 is TGTGCCACATCGGACAGGGGTAACGAGCAGTACTTC.

This clone was seen a handful of times. V is TRBV2 and J is TRBJ1-1; D ambiguous. The V gene's germline CDR1 is SNHLY and CDR2 FYNNEI. Trimming shortened V by 7 bases and J by 10 bases, and 19 bases separated the two germline ends. CDR3 size: 13 residues. This CDR3 is CASKAPNERGAFF. As DNA, the CDR3 is TGTGCCAGCAAGGCCCCAAACGAACGGGGAGCTTTCTTT.

The chain combines TRBV27 with TRBJ2-3; 8 bases map to TRBD2. With V trimmed by 4 bases and J by 14 bases, 14 bases remained unmatched. CDR3 length equals 14 residues. The germline CDR1 and CDR2 sequences are MNHEY and SMNVEV (reference sequence). The CDR3 reads CASSSHGGGPRPYF. Written as DNA, the CDR3 is TGTGCCAGCAGTTCCCACGGGGGGGGTCCAAGGCCGTATTTT.

This clone was seen just once. The chain links TRBV19 to TRBJ1-4; 7 bases are a match to TRBD1. The CDR3 contains 14 residues. Germline V gene sequence: CDR1 LNHDA, CDR2 SQIVND (reference sequence). V lost 3 bases to trimming and J lost 10 bases; unmatched junction nucleotides: 8. CDR3 coding DNA: TGTGCCAGTAGTATCCAAAGGGGGCGCGGAAAACTGTTTTTT. It encodes CASSIQRGRGKLFF.

The rearrangement uses TRBV27 and TRBJ1-1; D remains ambiguous. The V end lost 4 bases, the J end lost 0 bases, and 12 bases lay between the germline ends. Germline assignment: CDR1 MNHEY and CDR2 SMNVEV (reference sequence). This CDR3 has 15 amino acids. The CDR3 DNA sequence: TGTGCCAGCAGTTCCCGGTCAAACTTGAACACTGAAGCTTTCTTT. It yields the protein CASSSRSNLNTEAFF.

The genes are TRBV19 and TRBJ2-3, with TRBD2 as a possible D gene (7 bases). The germline V and J ends were trimmed by 3 bases and 9 bases, with 16 bases remaining between them. Germline CDR1 LNHDA, CDR2 SQIVND (reference sequence). The CDR3 has 14 amino acids. The CDR3 sequence is CASSIANRGGTQYF. The CDR3 DNA sequence: TGTGCCAGTAGTATTGCTAATAGGGGGGGGACGCAGTATTTT. Together with reference TRBV19 and TRBJ2-3, the CDR3 gives the full variable domain: DGGITQSPKYLFRKEGQNVTLSCEQNLNHDAMYWYRQDPGQGLRLIYYSQIVNDFQKGDIAEGYSVSREKKESFPLTVTSAQKNPTAFYLCASSIANRGGTQYFGPGTRLTVL.

This chain's CDR3 is CASSKLAGGYNEQFF. For the CDR3, the DNA is TGTGCCAGCAGCAAACTAGCGGGGGGCTACAATGAGCAGTTCTTC. The chain combines TRBV14 with TRBJ2-1; 12 nucleotides agree with TRBD2. CDR1 and CDR2 from the germline V gene are SGHDN and FVKESK. The CDR3 extends over 15 amino acids. Germline trimming cut 5 bases from V and 3 bases from J; bases unmatched to any gene: 2.

This sequence joins TRBV29-1 and TRBJ1-4, with unresolved D. This CDR3 region has 15 residues. Trimming left V 5 bases short and J 1 base short, with 14 bases between. Germline CDR1 reads SQVTM; CDR2 reads ANQGSEA. The CDR3 nucleotides read TGCAGCGTTTTGTACCGGGTCGGAACTAATGAAAAACTGTTTTTT. Translation gives CSVLYRVGTNEKLFF.

This chain uses TRBV7-2 with TRBJ2-1; a weak D match, TRBD2 (6 bases). The germline gives CDR1 SGHTA, CDR2 FQGNSA. The V and J ends lost 4 bases and 3 bases respectively, with 10 bases between them. CDR3 length equals 14 residues. CDR3 protein: CASSSRDFYNEQFF. The CDR3 nucleotides read TGTGCCAGCAGCTCCCGGGACTTCTACAATGAGCAGTTCTTC.

The chain combines TRBV27 with TRBJ1-6; maybe TRBD1 (5 bases). The germline CDR1 and CDR2 sequences are MNHEY and SMNVEV (reference sequence). The CDR3 contains 16 residues. V lost 2 bases and J 8 bases, leaving 16 bases between the germline ends. This CDR3 is CASSLATGHGHSPLHF. In DNA, the CDR3 is TGTGCCAGCAGTTTAGCAACTGGACACGGGCATTCACCCCTCCACTTT.

The J gene is TRBJ2-1, the V gene TRBV6-6; 7 bases are a match to TRBD1. The CDR3 extends over 16 amino acids. The ends lost 2 bases at V and 0 bases at J; junction bases unmatched: 4. Germline CDR1 MNHNY, CDR2 SVGAGI (reference sequence). The CDR3 is CASSYTTGSSYNEQFF. CDR3 in DNA: TGTGCCAGCAGTTACACGACAGGGAGCTCCTACAATGAGCAGTTCTTC.

This clone appeared a few times. The J gene is TRBJ2-7, the V gene TRBV14; TRBD2 agrees at 10 bases. The CDR3 is made up of 16 amino acids. V dropped 3 bases and J dropped 5; count of bases not matched to a gene: 10. The germline CDR1 and CDR2 sequences are SGHDN and FVKESK. CDR3 nucleotide sequence: TGTGCCAGCAGCCAGTTGGGGACTAGCGTACCCAACGAGCAGTACTTC. Translating it yields CASSQLGTSVPNEQYF. Filled out from reference TRBV14 and TRBJ2-7, the complete variable domain reads EAGVTQFPSHSVIEKGQTVTLRCDPISGHDNLYWYRRVMGKEIKFLLHFVKESKQDESGMPNNRFLAERTGGTYSTLKVQPAELEDSGVYFCASSQLGTSVPNEQYFGPGTRLTVT.

The CDR3 DNA follows: TGTGCCATCAGTGAGTCGAGACTTAGCGCCCCCAATGAGCAGTTCTTC. Encoded protein: CAISESRLSAPNEQFF. V gene TRBV10-3 combines with J gene TRBJ2-1; D might be TRBD2 (5 bases). Trimming left V 0 bases short and J 6 bases short, with 15 bases between. The CDR3 consists of 16 residues. Germline V gene sequence: CDR1 ENHRY, CDR2 SYGVKD.

This chain links TRBV6-1 with TRBJ1-4, with D perhaps TRBD1 (6 bases). This CDR3 contains 14 residues. Germline V CDR1 and CDR2: MNHNS, SASEGT. The V and J ends lost 3 bases and 3 bases respectively, with 8 bases between them. The CDR3 DNA reads as TGTGCCAGCAGTGACCCAGGGGCTAATGAAAAACTGTTTTTT. It specifies CASSDPGANEKLFF.

J is TRBJ1-3 and V is TRBV20-1, with D unclear. The germline gives CDR1 DFQATT, CDR2 SNEGSKA (reference sequence). The CDR3 loop spans 11 amino acids. The V end was cut by 5 bases, the J end by 2 bases, with 4 bases between. CDR3 loop: CSARTGNTIYF. The DNA for the CDR3 is TGCAGTGCTCGTACTGGAAACACCATATATTTT.

V is TRBV10-3 and J is TRBJ2-5, with 9 bases that match TRBD1. The CDR3 has 15 residues. V was pared by 5 bases and J by 5 bases, with 9 bases of the junction left unmatched. Germline assignment: CDR1 ENHRY and CDR2 SYGVKD. DNA of the CDR3: TGTGCCATCAGTAGTGGACAGGGGCGGGGGGAGACCCAGTACTTC. It specifies CAISSGQGRGETQYF.

The chain is built from TRBV2 and TRBJ2-3; maybe TRBD2 (5 bases). The CDR3 totals 12 residues. V gave up 10 bases and J gave up 1 base, with 9 bases separating them. Germline lookup yields CDR1 SNHLY and CDR2 FYNNEI. CDR3 in DNA: TGTGCCAATAGCGTGGGCACAGATACGCAGTATTTT. Translated: CANSVGTDTQYF.

This clone appeared a single time. The genes are TRBV25-1 and TRBJ1-2; 7 bases agree with TRBD1. Germline V gene lookup returns CDR1 MGHDK and CDR2 SYGVNS. This CDR3 contains 14 residues. V gave up 4 bases and J gave up 2 bases; unmatched junction bases: 4. CDR3 region: CASSVPGQNYGYTF. DNA for the CDR3: TGTGCCAGCAGTGTCCCGGGACAGAACTATGGCTACACCTTC.

The J gene is TRBJ2-3, the V gene TRBV9; 11 bases map to TRBD2. This CDR3 spans 16 amino acids. V shed 4 bases and J 5 bases; nucleotides not matched to a gene: 9. The germline gives CDR1 SGDLS, CDR2 YYNGEE. CDR3 sequence reads: CASSKGQTSGKDTQYF. The CDR3 DNA sequence: TGTGCCAGCAGCAAAGGGCAGACTAGCGGGAAAGATACGCAGTATTTT.

J is TRBJ1-2 and V is TRBV7-9; perhaps TRBD1 as D (5 bases). CDR1 and CDR2 from the germline V gene are SEHNR and FQNEAQ (reference sequence). V lost 1 base and J 4 bases, leaving 16 bases between the germline ends. The CDR3 consists of 16 residues. The CDR3 coding sequence is TGTGCCAGCAGCTTAGAGGTTCCAGGGACTCCCTATGGCTACACCTTC. Translation: CASSLEVPGTPYGYTF.

This sequence joins TRBV5-8 and TRBJ2-3; 7 bases line up with TRBD2. CDR1 is SGHTS and CDR2 is YDEGEE in the germline V gene. Trimming removed 4 bases from V and 1 base from J; junction bases left unmatched: 3. The CDR3 spans 14 residues. This chain's CDR3 is CASSPLAGTDTQYF. The CDR3, as DNA: TGTGCCAGCAGCCCCCTAGCGGGCACAGATACGCAGTATTTT.

The V gene is TRBV12-2, the J gene TRBJ1-4; the table calls TRBD1, which could not be checked here. TRBV12-2 is an annotated pseudogene. The CDR3 is 14 amino acids. The CDR3 protein is CASRRTGDNEKLFF. In nucleotides, the CDR3 is TGTGCAAGTCGCCGGACAGGGGATAATGAAAAACTGTTTTTT.

The chain is built from TRBV4-1 and TRBJ2-3; 10 positions agree with TRBD2. The ends lost 4 bases at V and 4 bases at J; junction bases unmatched: 14. This CDR3 has 18 amino acids. Germline lookup yields CDR1 MGHRA and CDR2 YSYEKL. The DNA of the CDR3 is TGCGCCAGCAGCCCAGAGGATCGCAGCGGGAGGGCCCCAGATACGCAGTATTTT. Amino acids: CASSPEDRSGRAPDTQYF.

This clone was observed a handful of times. The chain carries TRBV28 and TRBJ1-4, with 8 bases aligning to TRBD1. V lost 2 bases to trimming and J lost 4 bases; unmatched junction nucleotides: 3. This CDR3 is 15 amino acids long. Germline values: CDR1 MDHEN, CDR2 SYDVKM. Written as DNA, the CDR3 is TGTGCCAGCAGTTTAACAGGGGGTGGTAATGAAAAACTGTTTTTT. Its translation is CASSLTGGGNEKLFF.

The chain employs TRBV29-1 and TRBJ2-1; TRBD2 is a possible D gene (5 bases). V shed 3 bases and J shed 0 bases, with 6 bases lying between them. The germline CDR1 and CDR2 sequences are SQVTM and ANQGSEA. CDR3 size: 13 residues. This CDR3 is CSVDRDSYNEQFF. The CDR3 DNA reads TGCAGCGTTGATCGGGACTCCTACAATGAGCAGTTCTTC.

In this sample, this clone turned up a few times. The rearrangement uses TRBV24-1 and TRBJ2-7; 11 bases align to TRBD2. With 2 bases clipped from V and 2 bases from J, the junction kept 4 bases outside the gene matches. This CDR3 is 16 amino acids long. The germline CDR1 and CDR2 sequences are KGHDR and SFDVKD. The CDR3 here is CATSDSTSGKTYEQYF. CDR3 in DNA: TGTGCCACCAGTGATTCGACTAGCGGGAAGACCTACGAGCAGTACTTC.

The rearrangement joins TRBV29-1 to TRBJ2-7; 8 bases map to TRBD2. This CDR3 comprises 14 residues. Germline lookup yields CDR1 SQVTM and CDR2 ANQGSEA. V lost 4 bases and J lost 5; bases outside the gene matches: 10. CDR3 bases: TGCAGCGTTGTCGGGGGGGGTGGAGGAAACGAGCAGTACTTC. Amino acid sequence: CSVVGGGGGNEQYF.

The chain carries TRBV15 and TRBJ1-3, with D unclear. V lost 8 bases and J 4 bases, leaving 12 bases between the germline ends. The CDR3 covers 13 residues. Germline lookup yields CDR1 LNHNV and CDR2 YYDKDF (reference sequence). The DNA of the CDR3 is TGTGCCACCGCTGCGGATAGAGGAAACACCATATATTTT. Encoded protein: CATAADRGNTIYF.

This clone was observed a handful of times. This chain uses TRBV15 with TRBJ1-1, with D unclear. Germline loops: CDR1 LNHNV, CDR2 YYDKDF (reference sequence). The CDR3 loop spans 14 amino acids. The ends were cut back, 0 bases at V and 1 base at J, with 6 bases in the middle. The CDR3 DNA is TGTGCCACCAGCAGAGAGAGGGAGAACACTGAAGCTTTCTTT. It translates to CATSRERENTEAFF.

The V call is TRBV2, the J call TRBJ2-2; a possible D gene is TRBD1 (6 bases). The CDR3 has 16 residues. The V end lost 3 bases, the J end lost 1 base, and 12 bases lay between the germline ends. From germline, CDR1 is SNHLY and CDR2 FYNNEI. The CDR3 nucleotides read TGTGCCAGCAGTGATCAGGGCAGGGGGAACACCGGGGAGCTGTTTTTT. Translating it yields CASSDQGRGNTGELFF. Full variable domain (remainder filled in from reference TRBV2 and TRBJ2-2): EPEVTQTPSHQVTQMGQEVILRCVPISNHLYFYWYRQILGQKVEFLVSFYNNEISEKSEIFDDQFSVERPDGSNFTLKIRSTKLEDSAMYFCASSDQGRGNTGELFFGEGSRLTVL.

J is TRBJ2-7 and V is TRBV5-1; D not certain. The CDR3 has 14 amino acids. Germline-derived CDR1 and CDR2 are SGHRS and YFSETQ. V lost 4 bases and J 2 bases, leaving 13 bases between the germline ends. DNA for the CDR3: TGCGCCAGCAGCCCCCCCTCCAGTACCTACGAGCAGTACTTC. Amino acid sequence: CASSPPSSTYEQYF.

The genes are TRBV7-9 and TRBJ2-1; 10 bases match TRBD2. The CDR3 extends over 16 amino acids. Looked up from germline, CDR1 is SEHNR and CDR2 is FQNEAQ (reference sequence). V dropped 2 bases and J dropped 7; count of bases not matched to a gene: 8. The CDR3 coding sequence is TGTGCCAGCAGCTTAACAAGCGGGAGGGGTGGAAATGAGCAGTTCTTC. Protein sequence: CASSLTSGRGGNEQFF.